The 9 T cell receptor beta chains below all came from one sample that was sequenced in a study of tumor-infiltrating lymphocytes in primary liver carcinoma. With around 450 ng total RNA as template and a constant-region primer, TCR beta cDNA was made. Slightly modified ARM-PCR, run as three nested multiplex PCR rounds, produced the TCR beta libraries. It was with TRBV1-TRBV30 forward primers and a C-beta reverse primer that the first two PCR rounds were run, at about 10 cycles each. TCRdb ran MiXCR on the multiplex PCR reads and lists one entry per CDR3 protein. The sample yields roughly 200,000 distinct CDR3 sequences, approximately 86% seen once. Without any cell sorting, about 18-31 mg of bulk tissue yielded co-extracted RNA and DNA. Sequencing was carried out using tumor tissue from primary liver carcinoma. The receptors come from a man aged 40-49 years with primary liver carcinoma and hepatitis B virus infection.

A remark on this clonotype: The junction and the germline gene differ at one end; a read error may be behind it. The chain joins TRBV6-2 or TRBV6-3 to TRBJ1-2; D remains ambiguous. This CDR3 comprises 12 residues. The germline gives CDR1 MNHEY, CDR2 SVGEGT. The CDR3 DNA reads TGTGCCAGCAGCCAAACAGCCTATGGCAACACCTTC. As protein: CASSQTAYGNTF.

As concerns this clonotype: One end of the junction fails to match germline, which may point to a read error. J is TRBJ1-5 and V is TRBV11-2; D unclear. Per the germline V gene, CDR1 is SGHAT and CDR2 is FQNNGV. The CDR3 runs to 14 residues. The CDR3 nucleotides are TGTGTCAGCAGCTCCCAGGATCCTAATCAGCCCCAGCATTTT. It translates to CVSSSQDPNQPQHF.

With respect to this clonotype: Lacking the conserved final phenylalanine or tryptophan, this CDR3 likely reflects a read error. This rearrangement joins TRBV6-1 to TRBJ2-7; 14 bases agree with TRBD2. CDR1 and CDR2 from the germline V gene are MNHNS and SASEGT. CDR3 length equals 15 residues. CDR3: CASNEGTSGSYEQYL. CDR3 bases: TGTGCCAGCAATGAAGGGACTAGCGGGAGTTACGAGCAGTACCTC.

Concerning this clonotype: No conserved phenylalanine or tryptophan is present at the end of the CDR3, so a read error is the likely explanation. The V call is TRBV14, the J call TRBJ2-3; 8 nucleotides line up with TRBD1. CDR3 size: 16 residues. The V gene's germline CDR1 is SGHDN and CDR2 FVKESK. CDR3 in amino acids: CVSSQRQGRGIDTQYL. Written as DNA, the CDR3 is TGTGTCAGCAGCCAACGACAGGGGAGAGGGATAGATACGCAGTATTTA.

V and J are TRBV10-3 and TRBJ2-7; 7 nucleotides agree with TRBD1. The length of the CDR3 is 13 residues. CDR1 and CDR2 from the germline V gene are ENHRY and SYGVKD. With V trimmed by 4 bases and J by 6 bases, 6 bases remained unmatched. The DNA of the CDR3 is TGTGCCATCAGTGCAGGGGGTTCATTCGAGCAGTACTTC. Protein product: CAISAGGSFEQYF.

As for this clonotype: One junction end disagrees with the germline gene, perhaps due to a read error. The chain links TRBV24-1 to TRBJ2-1, with D possibly TRBD2 on 5 matching bases. This CDR3 has 15 amino acids. Germline V gene lookup returns CDR1 KGHDR and CDR2 SFDVKD. The CDR3 region has the DNA TGTGTCACCAGTTATGGAGAAAGGAGACGGGGTGAGCAGTTCTTC. Translating it yields CVTSYGERRRGEQFF.

The chain is built from TRBV5-4 and TRBJ2-1, with D possibly matching TRBD1 (6 bases). Germline CDR1 reads SGHNT; CDR2 reads YYREEE (reference sequence). This CDR3 spans 14 amino acids. Trimming cost V 7 bases and J 5 bases, with 16 bases left between them. CDR3 sequence (DNA): TGTGCCAGCGGTCTGGGGGCGAGAGACAATGAGCAGTTCTTC. Its protein product is CASGLGARDNEQFF.

To note about this clonotype: A read error is possible here, since a much larger clone lies one base away. This rearrangement joins TRBV7-9 to TRBJ1-2; TRBD1 agrees at 9 bases. The CDR3 contains 16 residues. Looked up from germline, CDR1 is SEHNR and CDR2 is FQNEAQ (reference sequence). In DNA form, the CDR3 reads TGTGCCAGCAGCGAGACCCGGGACAGGGTTGACTATGACTACACCTTC. This encodes CASSETRDRVDYDYTF.

The chain links TRBV6-6 to TRBJ1-1, with D perhaps TRBD1 (6 bases). Germline V gene lookup returns CDR1 MNHNY and CDR2 SVGAGI (reference sequence). There are 13 residues in the CDR3. V was cut by 2 bases and J by 3 bases, with 7 bases left in between. The CDR3 region is CASSYAGDTEAFF. The CDR3 bases are TGTGCCAGCAGTTACGCAGGGGACACTGAAGCTTTCTTT.